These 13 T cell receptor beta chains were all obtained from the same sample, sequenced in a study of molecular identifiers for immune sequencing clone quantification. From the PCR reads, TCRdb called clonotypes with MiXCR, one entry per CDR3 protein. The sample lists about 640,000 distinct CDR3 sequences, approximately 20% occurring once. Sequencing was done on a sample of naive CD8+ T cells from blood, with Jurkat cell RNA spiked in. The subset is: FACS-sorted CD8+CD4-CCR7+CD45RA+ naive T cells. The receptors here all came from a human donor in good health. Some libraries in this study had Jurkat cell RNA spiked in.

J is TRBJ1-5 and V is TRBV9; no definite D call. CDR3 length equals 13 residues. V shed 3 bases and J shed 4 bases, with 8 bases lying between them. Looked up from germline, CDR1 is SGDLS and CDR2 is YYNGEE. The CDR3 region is CASSDHGNQPQHF. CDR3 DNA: TGTGCCAGCAGCGATCATGGAAATCAGCCCCAGCATTTT.

The CDR3 DNA reads as TGTGCCAGCAGCACCGGGACAGGGGGAGCCTATGGCTACACCTTC. Protein sequence: CASSTGTGGAYGYTF. The rearrangement joins TRBV12-3 or TRBV12-4 to TRBJ1-2; TRBD1 aligns across 11 bases. V shed 6 bases, J shed 4 bases, and the junction held 7 bases outside the gene matches. The CDR3 spans 15 residues.

The CDR3 DNA sequence: TGTGCCAGTAGTATAGACAGGGGCGGCGAGCAGTACTTC. Its protein is CASSIDRGGEQYF. The V call is TRBV19, the J call TRBJ2-7, with a weak D call TRBD1 (6 bases). Trimming left V 0 bases short and J 6 bases short, with 9 bases between. The CDR3 spans 13 residues. Germline CDR1 reads LNHDA; CDR2 reads SQIVND (reference sequence). Drawing the rest from reference TRBV19 and TRBJ2-7, the complete variable domain is DGGITQSPKYLFRKEGQNVTLSCEQNLNHDAMYWYRQDPGQGLRLIYYSQIVNDFQKGDIAEGYSVSREKKESFPLTVTSAQKNPTAFYLCASSIDRGGEQYFGPGTRLTVT.

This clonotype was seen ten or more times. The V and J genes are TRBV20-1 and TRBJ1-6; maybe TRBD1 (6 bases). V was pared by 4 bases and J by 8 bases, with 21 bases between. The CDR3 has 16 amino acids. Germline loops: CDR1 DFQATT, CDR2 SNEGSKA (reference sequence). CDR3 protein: CSANEGGGPLHSPLHF. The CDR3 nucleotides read TGCAGTGCTAACGAAGGGGGAGGCCCCTTACATTCACCCCTCCACTTT.

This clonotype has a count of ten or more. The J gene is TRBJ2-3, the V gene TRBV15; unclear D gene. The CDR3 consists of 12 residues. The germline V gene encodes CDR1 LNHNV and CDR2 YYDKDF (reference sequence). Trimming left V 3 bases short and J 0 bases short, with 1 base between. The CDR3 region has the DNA TGTGCCACCAGCAGCAGCACAGATACGCAGTATTTT. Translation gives CATSSSTDTQYF. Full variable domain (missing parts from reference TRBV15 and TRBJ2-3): DAMVIQNPRYQVTQFGKPVTLSCSQTLNHNVMYWYQQKSSQAPKLLFHYYDKDFNNEADTPDNFQSRRPNTSFCFLDIRSPGLGDTAMYLCATSSSTDTQYFGPGTRLTVL.

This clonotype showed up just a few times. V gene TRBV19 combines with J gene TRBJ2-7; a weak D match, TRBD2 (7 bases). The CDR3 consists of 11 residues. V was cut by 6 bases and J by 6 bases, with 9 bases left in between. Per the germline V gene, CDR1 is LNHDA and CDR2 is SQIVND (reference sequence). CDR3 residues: CASRGGAEQYF. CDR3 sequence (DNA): TGTGCCAGTAGAGGGGGGGCCGAGCAGTACTTC.

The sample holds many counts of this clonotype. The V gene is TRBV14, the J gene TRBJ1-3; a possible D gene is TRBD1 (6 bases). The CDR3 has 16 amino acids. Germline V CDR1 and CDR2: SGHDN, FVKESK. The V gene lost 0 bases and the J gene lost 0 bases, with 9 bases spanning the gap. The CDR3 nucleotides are TGTGCCAGCAGCCAAGATCAGGGGCTCTCTGGAAACACCATATATTTT. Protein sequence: CASSQDQGLSGNTIYF.

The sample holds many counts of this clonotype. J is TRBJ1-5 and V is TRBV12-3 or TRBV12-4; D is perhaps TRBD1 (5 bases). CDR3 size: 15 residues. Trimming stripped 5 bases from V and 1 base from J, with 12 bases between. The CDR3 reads CASSPDRGSNQPQHF. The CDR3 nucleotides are TGTGCCAGCAGTCCCGACCGGGGGAGCAATCAGCCCCAGCATTTT.

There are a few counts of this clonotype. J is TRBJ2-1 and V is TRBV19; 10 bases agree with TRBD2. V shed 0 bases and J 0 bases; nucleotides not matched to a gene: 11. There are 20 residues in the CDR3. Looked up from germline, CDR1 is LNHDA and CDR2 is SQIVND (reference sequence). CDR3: CASSIDSASGGLSSYNEQFF. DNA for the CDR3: TGTGCCAGTAGTATAGATTCGGCTAGCGGGGGACTTAGCTCCTACAATGAGCAGTTCTTC.

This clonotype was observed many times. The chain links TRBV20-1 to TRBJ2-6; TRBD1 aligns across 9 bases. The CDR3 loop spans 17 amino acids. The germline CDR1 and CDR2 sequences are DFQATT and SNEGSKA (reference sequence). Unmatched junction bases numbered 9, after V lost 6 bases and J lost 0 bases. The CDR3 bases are TGCAGTGCAAGGGACAGGGAAAGGAGCTCTGGGGCCAACGTCCTGACTTTC. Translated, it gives CSARDRERSSGANVLTF.

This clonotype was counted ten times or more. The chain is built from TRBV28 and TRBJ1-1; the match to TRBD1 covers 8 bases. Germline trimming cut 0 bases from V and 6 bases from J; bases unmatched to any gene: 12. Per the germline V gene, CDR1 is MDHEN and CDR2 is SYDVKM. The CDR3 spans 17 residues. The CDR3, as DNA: TGTGCCAGCAGTTTATGGAGGGGGGCCGGGACAGGAGCTGAAGCTTTCTTT. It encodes CASSLWRGAGTGAEAFF.

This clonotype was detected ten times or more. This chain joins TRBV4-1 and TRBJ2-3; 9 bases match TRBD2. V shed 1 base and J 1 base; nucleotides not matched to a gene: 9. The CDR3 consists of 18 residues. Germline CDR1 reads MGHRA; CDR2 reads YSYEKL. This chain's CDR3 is CASSQVPPLAGRTDTQYF. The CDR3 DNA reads TGCGCCAGCAGCCAAGTTCCCCCCCTAGCGGGACGCACAGATACGCAGTATTTT.

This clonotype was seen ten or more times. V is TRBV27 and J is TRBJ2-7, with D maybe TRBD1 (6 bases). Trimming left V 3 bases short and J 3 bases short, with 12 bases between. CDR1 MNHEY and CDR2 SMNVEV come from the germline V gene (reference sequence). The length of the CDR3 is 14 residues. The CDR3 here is CASSFGQGNYEQYF. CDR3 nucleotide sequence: TGTGCCAGCAGTTTTGGGCAGGGGAACTACGAGCAGTACTTC.